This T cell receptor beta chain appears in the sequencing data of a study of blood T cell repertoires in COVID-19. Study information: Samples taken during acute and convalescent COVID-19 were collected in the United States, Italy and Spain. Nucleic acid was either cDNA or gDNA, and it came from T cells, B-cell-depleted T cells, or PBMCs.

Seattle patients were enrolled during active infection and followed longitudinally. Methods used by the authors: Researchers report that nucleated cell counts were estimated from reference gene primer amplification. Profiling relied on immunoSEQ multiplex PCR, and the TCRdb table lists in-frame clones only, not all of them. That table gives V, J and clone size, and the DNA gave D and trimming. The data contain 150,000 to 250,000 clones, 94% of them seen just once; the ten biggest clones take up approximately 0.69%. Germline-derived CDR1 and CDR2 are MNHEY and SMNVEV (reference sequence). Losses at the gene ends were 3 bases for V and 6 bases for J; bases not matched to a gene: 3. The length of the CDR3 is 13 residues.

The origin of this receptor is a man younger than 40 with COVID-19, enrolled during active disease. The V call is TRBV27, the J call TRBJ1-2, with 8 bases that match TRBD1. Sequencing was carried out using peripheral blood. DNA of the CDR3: TGTGCCAGCAGTTTGCAGGGGGCAAATGGCTACACCTTC. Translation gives CASSLQGANGYTF.